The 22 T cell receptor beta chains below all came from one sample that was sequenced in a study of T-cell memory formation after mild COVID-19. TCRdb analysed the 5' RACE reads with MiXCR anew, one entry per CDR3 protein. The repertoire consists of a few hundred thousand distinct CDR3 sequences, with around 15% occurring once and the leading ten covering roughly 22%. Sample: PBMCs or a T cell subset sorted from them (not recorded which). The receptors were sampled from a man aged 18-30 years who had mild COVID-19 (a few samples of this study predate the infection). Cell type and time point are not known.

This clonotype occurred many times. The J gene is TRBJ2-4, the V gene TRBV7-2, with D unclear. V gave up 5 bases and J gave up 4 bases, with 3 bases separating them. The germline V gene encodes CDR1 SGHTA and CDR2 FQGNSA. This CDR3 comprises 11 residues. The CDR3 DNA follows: TGTGCCAGCAGCCTGAAAAACATTCAGTACTTC. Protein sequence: CASSLKNIQYF.

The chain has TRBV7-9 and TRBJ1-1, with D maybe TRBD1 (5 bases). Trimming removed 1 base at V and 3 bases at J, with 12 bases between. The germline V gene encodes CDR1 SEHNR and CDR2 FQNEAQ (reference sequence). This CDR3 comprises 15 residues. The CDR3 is CASSLGGAIDTEAFF. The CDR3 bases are TGTGCCAGCAGCTTAGGGGGCGCGATTGACACTGAAGCTTTCTTT.

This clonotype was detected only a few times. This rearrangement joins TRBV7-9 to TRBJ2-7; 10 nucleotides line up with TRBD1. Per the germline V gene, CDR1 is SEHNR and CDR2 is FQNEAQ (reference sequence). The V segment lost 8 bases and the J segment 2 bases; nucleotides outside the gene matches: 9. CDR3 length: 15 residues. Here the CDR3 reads CASGPGTGVPYEQYV. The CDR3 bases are TGTGCCAGCGGACCCGGGACAGGGGTTCCCTACGAGCAGTACGTC.

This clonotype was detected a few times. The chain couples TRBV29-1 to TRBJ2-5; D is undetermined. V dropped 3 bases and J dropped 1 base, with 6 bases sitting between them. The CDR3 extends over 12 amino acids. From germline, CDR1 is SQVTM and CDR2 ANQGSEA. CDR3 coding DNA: TGCAGCGTTGATTGGGGCCAAGAGACCCAGTACTTC. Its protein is CSVDWGQETQYF. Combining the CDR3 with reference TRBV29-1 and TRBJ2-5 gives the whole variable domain SAVISQKPSRDICQRGTSLTIQCQVDSQVTMMFWYRQQPGQSLTLIATANQGSEATYESGFVIDKFPISRPNLTFSTLTVSNMSPEDSSIYLCSVDWGQETQYFGPGTRLLVL.

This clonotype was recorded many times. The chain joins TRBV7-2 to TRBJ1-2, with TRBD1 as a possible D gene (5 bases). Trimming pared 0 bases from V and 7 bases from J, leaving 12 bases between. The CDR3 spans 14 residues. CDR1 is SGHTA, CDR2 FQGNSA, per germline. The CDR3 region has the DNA TGTGCCAGCAGCTTAGCCGGCGGGGGGAGTGGCTACACCTTC. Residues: CASSLAGGGSGYTF. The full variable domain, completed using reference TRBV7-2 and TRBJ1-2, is GAGVSQSPSNKVTEKGKDVELRCDPISGHTALYWYRQSLGQGLEFLIYFQGNSAPDKSGLPSDRFSAERTGGSVSTLTIQRTQQEDSAVYLCASSLAGGGSGYTFGSGTRLTVV.

CDR3 bases: TGTGCCAGCAGCCTCGTACGCCGGGGGGCTGATACGCAGTATTTT. It codes for CASSLVRRGADTQYF. This chain joins TRBV7-9 and TRBJ2-3, with D perhaps TRBD2 (7 bases). CDR3 size: 15 residues. The germline gives CDR1 SEHNR, CDR2 FQNEAQ (reference sequence). Trimming shortened V by 5 bases and J by 6 bases, and 18 bases separated the two germline ends.

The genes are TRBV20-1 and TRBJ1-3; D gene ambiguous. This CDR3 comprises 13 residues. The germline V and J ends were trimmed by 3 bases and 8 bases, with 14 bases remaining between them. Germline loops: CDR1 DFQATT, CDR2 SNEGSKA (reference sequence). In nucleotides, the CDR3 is TGCAGTGCTAGGAACTGGAACGATTACACCATATATTTT. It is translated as CSARNWNDYTIYF.

The CDR3 is CASSLSHRLQETQYF. The CDR3 DNA reads as TGCGCCAGCAGCTTGTCTCACAGGCTCCAAGAGACCCAGTACTTC. The chain combines TRBV5-1 with TRBJ2-5; tentative D call: TRBD1 (5 bases). The CDR3 runs 15 residues. Trimming removed 1 base at V and 1 base at J, with 11 bases between. The germline V gene has CDR1 SGHRS and CDR2 YFSETQ.

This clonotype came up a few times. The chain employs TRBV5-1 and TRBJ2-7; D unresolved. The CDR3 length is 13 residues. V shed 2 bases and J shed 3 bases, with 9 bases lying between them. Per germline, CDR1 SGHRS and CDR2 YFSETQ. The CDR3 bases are TGCGCCAGCAGCTTAATTGGGAACTACGAGCAGTACTTC. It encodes CASSLIGNYEQYF. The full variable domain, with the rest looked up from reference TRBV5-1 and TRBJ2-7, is KAGVTQTPRYLIKTRGQQVTLSCSPISGHRSVSWYQQTPGQGLQFLFEYFSETQRNKGNFPGRFSGRQFSNSRSEMNVSTLELGDSALYLCASSLIGNYEQYFGPGTRLTVT.

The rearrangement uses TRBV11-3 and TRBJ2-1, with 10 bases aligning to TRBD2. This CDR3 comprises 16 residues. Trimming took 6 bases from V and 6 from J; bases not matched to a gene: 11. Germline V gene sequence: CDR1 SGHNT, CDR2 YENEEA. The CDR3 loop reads CASRPSWTSGPNEQFF. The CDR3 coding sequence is TGTGCCAGCAGGCCCTCGTGGACTAGCGGTCCCAATGAGCAGTTCTTC.

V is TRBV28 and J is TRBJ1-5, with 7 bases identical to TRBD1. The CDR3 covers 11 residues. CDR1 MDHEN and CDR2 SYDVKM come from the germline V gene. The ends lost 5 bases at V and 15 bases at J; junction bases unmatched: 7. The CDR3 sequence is CASSGDRERHF. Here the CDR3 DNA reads TGTGCCAGCAGTGGTGACAGGGAAAGGCATTTT.

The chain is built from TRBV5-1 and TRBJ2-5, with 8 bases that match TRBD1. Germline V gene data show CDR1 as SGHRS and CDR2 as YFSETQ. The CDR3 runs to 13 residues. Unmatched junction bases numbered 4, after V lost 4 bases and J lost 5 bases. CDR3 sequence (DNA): TGCGCCAGCAGCGGACAGGGCGGGGAGACCCAGTACTTC. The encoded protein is CASSGQGGETQYF.

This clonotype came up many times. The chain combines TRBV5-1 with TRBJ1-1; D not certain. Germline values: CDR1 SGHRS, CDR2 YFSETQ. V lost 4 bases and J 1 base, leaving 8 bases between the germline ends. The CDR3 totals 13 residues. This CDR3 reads CASSGTQNTEAFF. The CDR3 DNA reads TGCGCCAGCAGCGGAACACAGAACACTGAAGCTTTCTTT.

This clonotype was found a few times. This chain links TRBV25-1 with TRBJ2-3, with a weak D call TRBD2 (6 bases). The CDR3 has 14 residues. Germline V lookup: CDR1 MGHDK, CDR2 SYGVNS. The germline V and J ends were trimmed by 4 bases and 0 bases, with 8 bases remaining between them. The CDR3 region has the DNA TGTGCCAGCAGTGGGGGACTGAGCACAGATACGCAGTATTTT. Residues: CASSGGLSTDTQYF. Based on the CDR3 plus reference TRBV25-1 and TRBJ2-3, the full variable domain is EADIYQTPRYLVIGTGKKITLECSQTMGHDKMYWYQQDPGMELHLIHYSYGVNSTEKGDLSSESTVSRIRTEHFPLTLESARPSHTSQYLCASSGGLSTDTQYFGPGTRLTVL.

In DNA, the CDR3 is TGCGCCAGCAGCCAAGGACAGGGGCCACATACGCAGTATTTT. Translating it yields CASSQGQGPHTQYF. This sequence joins TRBV4-3 and TRBJ2-3, with 8 nucleotides matching TRBD1. CDR3 length equals 14 residues. Germline CDR1 LGHNA, CDR2 YSLEER. The junction had 4 bases not matched to a gene; V was cut back by 1 base and J by 7 bases.

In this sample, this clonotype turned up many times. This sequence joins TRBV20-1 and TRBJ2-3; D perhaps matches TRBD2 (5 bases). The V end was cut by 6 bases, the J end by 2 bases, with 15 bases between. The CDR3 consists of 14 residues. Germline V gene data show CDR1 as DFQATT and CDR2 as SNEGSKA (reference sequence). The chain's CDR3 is CSAQGGISTDTQYF. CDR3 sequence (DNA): TGCAGTGCCCAAGGAGGAATTTCCACAGATACGCAGTATTTT.

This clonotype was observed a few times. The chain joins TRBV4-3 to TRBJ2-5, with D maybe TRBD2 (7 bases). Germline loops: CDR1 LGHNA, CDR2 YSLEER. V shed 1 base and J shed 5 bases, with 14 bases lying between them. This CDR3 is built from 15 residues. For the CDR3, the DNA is TGCGCCAGCAGCCAAGTTGGAGGGGGGGTTGAGACCCAGTACTTC. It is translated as CASSQVGGGVETQYF.

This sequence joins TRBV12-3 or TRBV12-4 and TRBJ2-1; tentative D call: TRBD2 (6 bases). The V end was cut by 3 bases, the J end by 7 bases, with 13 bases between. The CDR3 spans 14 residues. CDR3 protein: CASSFGGIGNEQFF. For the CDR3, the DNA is TGTGCCAGCAGTTTCGGGGGAATCGGGAATGAGCAGTTCTTC.

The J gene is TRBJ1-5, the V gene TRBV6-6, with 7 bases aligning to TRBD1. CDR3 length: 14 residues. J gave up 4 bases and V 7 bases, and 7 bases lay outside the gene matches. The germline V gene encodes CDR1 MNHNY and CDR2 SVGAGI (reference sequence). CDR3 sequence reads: CASTRQGPNQPQHF. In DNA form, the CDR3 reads TGTGCCAGCACTAGACAGGGCCCAAATCAGCCCCAGCATTTT.

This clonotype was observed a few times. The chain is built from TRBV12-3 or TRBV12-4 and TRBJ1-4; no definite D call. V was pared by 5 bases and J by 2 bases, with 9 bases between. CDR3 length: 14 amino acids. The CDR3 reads CASSPSGTNEKLFF. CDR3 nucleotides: TGTGCCAGCAGTCCTAGTGGGACTAATGAAAAACTGTTTTTT.

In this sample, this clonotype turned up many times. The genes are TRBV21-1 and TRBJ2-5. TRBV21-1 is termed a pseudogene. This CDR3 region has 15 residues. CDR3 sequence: CASSKGQTVGETQYF. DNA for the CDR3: TGTGCCAGCAGCAAAGGCCAAACGGTGGGGGAGACCCAGTACTTC.

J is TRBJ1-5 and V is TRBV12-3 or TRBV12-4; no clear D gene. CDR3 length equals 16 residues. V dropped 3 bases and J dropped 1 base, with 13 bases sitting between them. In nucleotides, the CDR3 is TGTGCCAGCAGTTTCTACTGGGAGGGCAGCAATCAGCCCCAGCATTTT. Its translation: CASSFYWEGSNQPQHF.